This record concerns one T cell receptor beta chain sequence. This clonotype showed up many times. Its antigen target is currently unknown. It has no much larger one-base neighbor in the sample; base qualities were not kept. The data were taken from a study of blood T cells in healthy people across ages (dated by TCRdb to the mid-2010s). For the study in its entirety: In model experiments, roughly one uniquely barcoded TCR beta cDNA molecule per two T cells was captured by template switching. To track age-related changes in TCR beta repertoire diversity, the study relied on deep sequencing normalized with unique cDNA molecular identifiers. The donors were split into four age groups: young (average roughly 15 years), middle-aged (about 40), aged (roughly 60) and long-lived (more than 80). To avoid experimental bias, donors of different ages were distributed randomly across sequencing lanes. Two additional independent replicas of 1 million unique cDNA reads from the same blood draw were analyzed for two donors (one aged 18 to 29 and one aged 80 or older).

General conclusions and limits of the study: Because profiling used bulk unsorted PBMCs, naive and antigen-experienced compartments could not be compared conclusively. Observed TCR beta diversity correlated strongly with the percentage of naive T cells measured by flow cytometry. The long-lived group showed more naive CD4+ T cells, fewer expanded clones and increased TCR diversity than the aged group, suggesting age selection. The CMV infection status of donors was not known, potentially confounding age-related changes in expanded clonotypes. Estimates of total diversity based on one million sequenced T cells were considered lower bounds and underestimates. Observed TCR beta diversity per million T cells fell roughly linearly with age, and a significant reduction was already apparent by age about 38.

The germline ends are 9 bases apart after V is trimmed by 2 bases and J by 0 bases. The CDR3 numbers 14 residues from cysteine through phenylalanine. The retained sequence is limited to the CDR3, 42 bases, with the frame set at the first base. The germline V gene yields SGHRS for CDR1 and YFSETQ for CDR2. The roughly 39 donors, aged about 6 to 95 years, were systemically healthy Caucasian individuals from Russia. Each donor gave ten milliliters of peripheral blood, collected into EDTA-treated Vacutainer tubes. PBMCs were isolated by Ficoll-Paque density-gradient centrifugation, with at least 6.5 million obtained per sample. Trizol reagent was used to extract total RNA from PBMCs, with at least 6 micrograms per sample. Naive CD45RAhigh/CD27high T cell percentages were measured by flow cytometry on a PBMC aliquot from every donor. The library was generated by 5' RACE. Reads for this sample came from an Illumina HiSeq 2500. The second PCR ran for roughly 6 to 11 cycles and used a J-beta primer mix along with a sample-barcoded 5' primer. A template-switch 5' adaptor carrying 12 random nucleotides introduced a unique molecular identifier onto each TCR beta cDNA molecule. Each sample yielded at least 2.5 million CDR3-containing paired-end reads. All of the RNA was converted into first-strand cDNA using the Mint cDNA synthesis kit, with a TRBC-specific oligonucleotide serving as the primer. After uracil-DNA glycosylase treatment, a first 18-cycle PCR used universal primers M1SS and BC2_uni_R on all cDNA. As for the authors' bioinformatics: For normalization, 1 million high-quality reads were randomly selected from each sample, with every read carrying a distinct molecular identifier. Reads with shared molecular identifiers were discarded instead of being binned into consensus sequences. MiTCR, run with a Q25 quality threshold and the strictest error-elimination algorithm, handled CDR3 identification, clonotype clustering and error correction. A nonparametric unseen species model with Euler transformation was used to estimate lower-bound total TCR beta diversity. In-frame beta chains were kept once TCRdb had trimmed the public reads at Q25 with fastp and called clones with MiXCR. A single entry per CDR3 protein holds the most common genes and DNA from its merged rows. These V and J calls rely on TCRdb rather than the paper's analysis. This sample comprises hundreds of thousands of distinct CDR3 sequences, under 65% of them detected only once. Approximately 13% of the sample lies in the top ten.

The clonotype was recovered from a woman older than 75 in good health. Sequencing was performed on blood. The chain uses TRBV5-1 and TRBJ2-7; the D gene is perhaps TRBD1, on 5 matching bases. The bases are TGCGCCAGCAGCTTCGACAGCTACTCCTACGAGCAGTACTTC. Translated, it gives CASSFDSYSYEQYF.